This T cell receptor beta chain was sequenced in a study of Graves' ophthalmopathy and Graves' hyperthyroidism. About the study: The blood sample was drawn at first diagnosis and before any treatment.

Germline values: CDR1 MNHEY, CDR2 SVGEGT. V lost 6 bases, J lost 3 bases, and 7 bases stayed unmatched. This CDR3 is 15 amino acids long. CDR3 regions of TCR beta were amplified from RNA transcripts. After a first-round RT-PCR with HTBI primers, a second-round multiplex PCR was run. TCRdb re-called the multiplex PCR reads through MiXCR, storing one row per CDR3 protein. The profile covers 300,000 to 400,000 distinct CDR3 sequences, with under 20% appearing a single time and 10% to 15% taken by the ten largest. This clonotype was counted ten times or more. The PBMCs used were ones drawn from approximately 10 ml of fresh peripheral blood.

The TCR was taken from an adult man with Graves' ophthalmopathy. Source material: peripheral blood. This sequence joins TRBV6-2 or TRBV6-3 and TRBJ2-7; 11 nucleotides match TRBD2. The CDR3 sequence: CASSSPGTSGYEQYF. CDR3 in DNA: TGTGCCAGCAGCAGCCCCGGGACTAGCGGCTACGAGCAGTACTTC.